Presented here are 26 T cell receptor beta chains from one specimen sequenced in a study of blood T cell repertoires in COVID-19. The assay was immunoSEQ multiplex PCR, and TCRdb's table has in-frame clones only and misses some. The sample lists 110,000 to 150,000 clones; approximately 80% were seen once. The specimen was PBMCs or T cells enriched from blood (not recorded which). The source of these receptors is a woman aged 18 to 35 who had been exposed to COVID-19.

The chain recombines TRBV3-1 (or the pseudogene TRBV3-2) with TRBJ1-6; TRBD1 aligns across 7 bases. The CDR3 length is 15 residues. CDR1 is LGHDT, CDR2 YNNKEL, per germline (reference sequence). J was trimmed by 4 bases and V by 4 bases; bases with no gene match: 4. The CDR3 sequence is CASSPGGPYNSPLHF. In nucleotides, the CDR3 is TGTGCCAGCAGCCCAGGGGGACCTTATAATTCACCCCTCCACTTT.

CDR3 DNA sequence: TGTGCCAGCAGCTCCCAGACAGGGGGCTACGAGCAGTACTTC. It is translated as CASSSQTGGYEQYF. The chain is built from TRBV7-2 and TRBJ2-7; 9 bases align to TRBD1. Germline trimming cut 4 bases from V and 3 bases from J; bases unmatched to any gene: 4. CDR3 size: 14 residues. Germline CDR1 reads SGHTA; CDR2 reads FQGNSA.

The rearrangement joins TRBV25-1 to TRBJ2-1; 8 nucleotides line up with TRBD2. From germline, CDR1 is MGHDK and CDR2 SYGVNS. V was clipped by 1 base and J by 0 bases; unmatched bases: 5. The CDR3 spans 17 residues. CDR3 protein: CASSEFGGRSSYNEQFF. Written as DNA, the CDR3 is TGTGCCAGCAGTGAATTTGGCGGGAGGAGCTCCTACAATGAGCAGTTCTTC. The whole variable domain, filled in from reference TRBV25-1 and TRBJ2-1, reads EADIYQTPRYLVIGTGKKITLECSQTMGHDKMYWYQQDPGMELHLIHYSYGVNSTEKGDLSSESTVSRIRTEHFPLTLESARPSHTSQYLCASSEFGGRSSYNEQFFGPGTRLTVL.

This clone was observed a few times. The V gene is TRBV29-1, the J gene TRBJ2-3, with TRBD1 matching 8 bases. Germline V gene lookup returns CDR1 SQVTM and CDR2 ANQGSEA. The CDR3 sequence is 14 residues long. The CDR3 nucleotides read TGCAGTCATGGACCGGGACAGGCCGAGGGAACGCAGTATTTT. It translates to CSHGPGQAEGTQYF.

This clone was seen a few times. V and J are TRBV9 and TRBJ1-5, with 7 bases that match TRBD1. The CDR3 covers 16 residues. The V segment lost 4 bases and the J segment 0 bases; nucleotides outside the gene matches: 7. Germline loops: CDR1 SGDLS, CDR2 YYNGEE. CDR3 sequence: CASSPNRGYSNQPQHF. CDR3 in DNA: TGTGCCAGCAGCCCGAACAGGGGATATAGCAATCAGCCCCAGCATTTT.

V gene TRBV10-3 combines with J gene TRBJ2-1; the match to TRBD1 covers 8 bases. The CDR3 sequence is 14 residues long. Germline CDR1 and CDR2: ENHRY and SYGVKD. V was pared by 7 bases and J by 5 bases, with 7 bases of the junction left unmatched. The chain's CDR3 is CAIKREQGDNEQFF. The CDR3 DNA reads TGTGCCATCAAACGGGAACAGGGGGACAATGAGCAGTTCTTC.

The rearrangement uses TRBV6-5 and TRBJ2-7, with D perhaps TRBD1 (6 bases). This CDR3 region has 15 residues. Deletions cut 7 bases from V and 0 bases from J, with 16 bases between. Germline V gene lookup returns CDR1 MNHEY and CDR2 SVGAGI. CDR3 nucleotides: TGTGCCAGCATCCCACCACAGGGTTCCTCCTACGAGCAGTACTTC. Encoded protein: CASIPPQGSSYEQYF.

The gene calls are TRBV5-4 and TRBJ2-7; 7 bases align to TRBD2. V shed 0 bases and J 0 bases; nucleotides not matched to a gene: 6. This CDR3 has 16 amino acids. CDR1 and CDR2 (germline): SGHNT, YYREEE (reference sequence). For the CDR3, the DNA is TGTGCCAGCAGCTTGGGCAGAGGCGGGAGCTCCTACGAGCAGTACTTC. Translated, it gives CASSLGRGGSSYEQYF.

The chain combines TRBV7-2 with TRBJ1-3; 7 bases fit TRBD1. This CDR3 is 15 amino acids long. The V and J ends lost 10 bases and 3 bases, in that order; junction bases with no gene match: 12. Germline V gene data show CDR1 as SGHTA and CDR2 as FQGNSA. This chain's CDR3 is CATNQKGASGNTIYF. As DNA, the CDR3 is TGTGCCACCAACCAAAAGGGGGCAAGTGGAAACACCATATATTTT.

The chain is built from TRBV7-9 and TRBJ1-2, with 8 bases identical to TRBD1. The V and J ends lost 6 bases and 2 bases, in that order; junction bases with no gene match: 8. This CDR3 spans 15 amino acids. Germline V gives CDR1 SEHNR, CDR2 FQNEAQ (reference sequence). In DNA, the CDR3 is TGTGCCAGCAGTCGTGCGGGACAGGACAACTATGGCTACACCTTC. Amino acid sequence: CASSRAGQDNYGYTF.

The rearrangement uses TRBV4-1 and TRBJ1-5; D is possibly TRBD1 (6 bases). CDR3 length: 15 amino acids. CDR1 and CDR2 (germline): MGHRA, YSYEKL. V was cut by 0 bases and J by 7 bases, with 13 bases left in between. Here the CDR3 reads CASSQENRVGQPQHF. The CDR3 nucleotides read TGCGCCAGCAGCCAAGAGAACAGGGTGGGCCAGCCCCAGCATTTT.

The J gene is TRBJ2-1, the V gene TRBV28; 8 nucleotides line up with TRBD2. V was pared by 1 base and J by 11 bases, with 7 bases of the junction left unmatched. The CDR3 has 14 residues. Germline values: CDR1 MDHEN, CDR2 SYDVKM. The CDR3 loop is CASSLSTSVFQQFF. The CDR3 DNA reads TGTGCCAGCAGTTTATCGACTAGCGTGTTCCAGCAGTTCTTC.

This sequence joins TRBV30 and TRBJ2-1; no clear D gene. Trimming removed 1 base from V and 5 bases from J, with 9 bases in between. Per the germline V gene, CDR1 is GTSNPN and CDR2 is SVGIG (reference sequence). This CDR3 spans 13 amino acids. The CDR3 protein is CAWSGGLDNEQFF. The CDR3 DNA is TGTGCCTGGAGTGGAGGTTTAGACAATGAGCAGTTCTTC.

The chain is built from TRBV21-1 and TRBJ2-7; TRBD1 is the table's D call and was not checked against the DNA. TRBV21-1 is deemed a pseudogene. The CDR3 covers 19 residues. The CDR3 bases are TGTGCCAGCAGCACCTGGGCCGACACTAGGACAGGAGCTTTTGACGAGCAGTACTTC. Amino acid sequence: CASSTWADTRTGAFDEQYF.

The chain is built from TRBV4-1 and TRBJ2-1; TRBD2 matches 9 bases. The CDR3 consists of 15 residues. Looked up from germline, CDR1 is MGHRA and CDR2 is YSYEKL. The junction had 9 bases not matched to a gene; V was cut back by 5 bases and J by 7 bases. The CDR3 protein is CASSGLGLARNEQFF. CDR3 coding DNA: TGCGCCAGCAGCGGACTGGGACTAGCTAGGAATGAGCAGTTCTTC.

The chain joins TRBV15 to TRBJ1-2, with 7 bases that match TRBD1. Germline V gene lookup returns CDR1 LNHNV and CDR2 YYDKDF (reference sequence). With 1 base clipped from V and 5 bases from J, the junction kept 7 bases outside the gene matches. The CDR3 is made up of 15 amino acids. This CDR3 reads CATSRGGGGTYGYTF. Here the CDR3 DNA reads TGTGCCACCAGCAGAGGAGGAGGGGGCACTTATGGCTACACCTTC.

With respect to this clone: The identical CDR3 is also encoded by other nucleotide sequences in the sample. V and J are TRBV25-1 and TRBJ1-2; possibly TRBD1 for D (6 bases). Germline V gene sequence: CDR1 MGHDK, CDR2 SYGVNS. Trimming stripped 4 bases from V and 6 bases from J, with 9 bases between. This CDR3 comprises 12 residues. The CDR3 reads CASSAQGNGYTF. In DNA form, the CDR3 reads TGTGCCAGCAGTGCCCAGGGGAATGGCTACACCTTC.

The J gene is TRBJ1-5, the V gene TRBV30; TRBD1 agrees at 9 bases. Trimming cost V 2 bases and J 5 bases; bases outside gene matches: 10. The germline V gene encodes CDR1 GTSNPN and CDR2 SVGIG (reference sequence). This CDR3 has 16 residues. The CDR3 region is CAWSTRGQGPHQPQHF. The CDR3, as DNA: TGTGCCTGGAGTACCCGAGGACAGGGGCCCCATCAGCCCCAGCATTTT.

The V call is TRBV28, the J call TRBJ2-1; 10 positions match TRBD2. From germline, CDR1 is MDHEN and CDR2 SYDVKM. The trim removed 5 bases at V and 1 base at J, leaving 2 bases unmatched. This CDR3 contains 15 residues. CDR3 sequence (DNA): TGTGCCAGCAGTGTTAGCGGGAGGTCCTACAATGAGCAGTTCTTC. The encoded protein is CASSVSGRSYNEQFF.

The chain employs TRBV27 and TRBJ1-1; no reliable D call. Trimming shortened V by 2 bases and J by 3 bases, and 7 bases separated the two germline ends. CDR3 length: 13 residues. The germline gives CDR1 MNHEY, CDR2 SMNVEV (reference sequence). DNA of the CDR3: TGTGCCAGCAGTTTAGGTTCGGACACTGAAGCTTTCTTT. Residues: CASSLGSDTEAFF.

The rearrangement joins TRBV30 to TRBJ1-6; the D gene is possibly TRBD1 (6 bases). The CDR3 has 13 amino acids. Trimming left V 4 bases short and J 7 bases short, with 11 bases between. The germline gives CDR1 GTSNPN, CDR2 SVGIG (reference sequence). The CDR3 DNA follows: TGTGCCTGGAATCCCCAGGGGAATTCACCCCTCCACTTT. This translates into CAWNPQGNSPLHF.

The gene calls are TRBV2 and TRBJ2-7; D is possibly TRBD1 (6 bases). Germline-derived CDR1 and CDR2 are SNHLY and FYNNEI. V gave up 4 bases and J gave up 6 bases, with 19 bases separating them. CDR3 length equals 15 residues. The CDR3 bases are TGTGCCAGCAGTGTTGTGGGTGTTCAGGGGCGCGAGCAGTACTTC. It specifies CASSVVGVQGREQYF.

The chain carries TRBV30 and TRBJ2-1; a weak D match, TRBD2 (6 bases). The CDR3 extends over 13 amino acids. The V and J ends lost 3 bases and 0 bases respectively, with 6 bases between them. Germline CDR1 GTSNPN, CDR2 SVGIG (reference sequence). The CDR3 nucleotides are TGTGCCTGGAGCGGGAGCTCCTACAATGAGCAGTTCTTC. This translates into CAWSGSSYNEQFF. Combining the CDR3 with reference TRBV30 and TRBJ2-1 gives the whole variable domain SQTIHQWPATLVQPVGSPLSLECTVEGTSNPNLYWYRQAAGRGLQLLFYSVGIGQISSEVPQNLSASRPQDRQFILSSKKLLLSDSGFYLCAWSGSSYNEQFFGPGTRLTVL.

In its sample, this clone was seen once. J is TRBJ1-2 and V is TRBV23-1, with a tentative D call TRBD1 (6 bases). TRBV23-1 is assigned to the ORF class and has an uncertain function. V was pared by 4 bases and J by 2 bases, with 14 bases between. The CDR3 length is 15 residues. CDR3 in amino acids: CASSRKRTGNYGYTF. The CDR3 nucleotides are TGCGCCAGCAGTCGCAAACGCACAGGGAACTATGGCTACACCTTC.

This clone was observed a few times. This CDR3 is CASSETIGRGSDEQFF. DNA for the CDR3: TGTGCCAGCAGTGAAACGATCGGGAGGGGCTCGGATGAGCAGTTCTTC. This sequence joins TRBV6-1 and TRBJ2-1; TRBD2 agrees at 8 bases. The CDR3 loop spans 16 amino acids. Germline lookup yields CDR1 MNHNS and CDR2 SASEGT. V trimming: 2 bases; J trimming: 8 bases; junction bases outside the gene matches: 11.

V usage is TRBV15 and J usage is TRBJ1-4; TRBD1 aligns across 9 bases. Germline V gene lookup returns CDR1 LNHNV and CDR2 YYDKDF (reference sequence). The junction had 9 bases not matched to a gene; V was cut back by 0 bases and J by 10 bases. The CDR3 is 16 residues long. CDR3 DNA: TGTGCCACCAGCAGAGACTCGACAGGGGGACGGGGAAAACTGTTTTTT. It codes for CATSRDSTGGRGKLFF.